A selection of T cell receptor beta chains follows, all from one sample in a study of siplizumab effects on memory and regulatory T cells. Only in-frame clones appear in the TCRdb table, and some are missing; sequencing was by immunoSEQ multiplex PCR. The sample carries approximately 100,000 clones, 91% recorded once. Specimen: CD4+ T cells sorted from blood. All receptors come from a human donor in good health. Some clones in this sample may be carry-over from other donors' samples. CDR3s include the opening cysteine and the closing phenylalanine or tryptophan. The D gene is left open where the match is weak. Not all rows give a size; the values are once, few, many and, for expanded clones, a class.

J gene,V gene,D gene,clone size,CDR3 DNA,CDR3 protein
TRBJ2-7,TRBV28,-,-,TGTGCCAGCAGTTTTGTCGGGGCCTTTGGGGAACCCTCCTCCTACGAGCAGTACTTC,CASSFVGAFGEPSSYEQYF
TRBJ1-6,TRBV11-2,-,-,TGTGCCAGCAGCGCGGGGAATTCACCCCTCCACTTT,CASSAGNSPLHF
TRBJ1-5,TRBV7-9,-,-,TGTGCCAGCAGCCTCGGGGGGCCGGGAGGATATAGCAATCAGCCCCAGCATTTT,CASSLGGPGGYSNQPQHF
TRBJ2-7,TRBV28,-,-,TGTGCCAGCAGTTTCCAGGGCTACTCCTACGAGCAGTACTTC,CASSFQGYSYEQYF
TRBJ2-5,TRBV6-6,TRBD2,-,TGTGCCAGCAGTTACGCCGGACTAGACGGGGAGACCCAGTACTTC,CASSYAGLDGETQYF
TRBJ1-1,TRBV19,-,-,TGTGCCAGTTCAAATTTAGGGGGATATGAAGCTTTCTTT,CASSNLGGYEAFF
TRBJ1-3,TRBV6-1,TRBD1,-,TGTGCCAGCAGTGAAGGGACAGGGTACTCTGGAAACACCATATATTTT,CASSEGTGYSGNTIYF
TRBJ2-2,TRBV6-6,-,-,TGTGCCAGCAGTTACTCGAGGCCCAGCACCGGGGAGCTGTTTTTT,CASSYSRPSTGELFF
TRBJ1-2,TRBV7-3,TRBD1,-,TGTGCCAGCAGCTTAGCGGGGACAGACGACTACACCTTC,CASSLAGTDDYTF
TRBJ1-5,TRBV6-1,-,once,TGTGCCAGCAGGGCGACAGGTTATAGCAATCAGCCCCAGCATTTT,CASRATGYSNQPQHF
TRBJ2-7,TRBV6-5,TRBD2,-,TGTGCCAGCAGTTACTCGTACCGGGAGGGCCCCTACGAGCAGTACTTC,CASSYSYREGPYEQYF
TRBJ1-6,TRBV5-1,-,-,TGCGCCAGCAGCTTGAAACTAGGGGCCTTAGGATCACCCCTCCACTTT,CASSLKLGALGSPLHF
TRBJ1-5,TRBV5-6,-,-,TGTGCCAGCAGCTTGGGTAGCAATCAGCCCCAGCATTTT,CASSLGSNQPQHF
TRBJ1-1,TRBV5-6,-,-,TGTGCCAGCAGCTTGGGGACAGTAAAAAACGAAGCTTTCTTT,CASSLGTVKNEAFF
TRBJ1-5,TRBV10-2,TRBD1,-,TGCGCCAGCAGGGACAGGGATCAGTTTGGTCAGCCCCAGCATTTT,CASRDRDQFGQPQHF
TRBJ2-2,TRBV2,TRBD1,-,TGTGCCAGCAGTGGGGGACAGGTCACCGGGGAGCTGTTTTTT,CASSGGQVTGELFF
TRBJ2-3,TRBV5-6,-,-,TGTGCCAGCTTCCTAGCCTCCGCTCCAGATACGCAGTATTTT,CASFLASAPDTQYF
TRBJ1-2,TRBV4-2,TRBD1,few,TGTGCCAGCAGCCAAGAAGCGGCCAGGGGGTTCCATGGCTACACCTTC,CASSQEAARGFHGYTF
TRBJ2-1,TRBV9,-,once,TGTGCCAGCAGCCCACGATCAGGGGGGTCCTACAATGAGCAGTTCTTC,CASSPRSGGSYNEQFF
TRBJ2-3,TRBV5-1,TRBD2,-,TGCGCCAGCAGCTTGACGACTAGCGGAGCTGCTAGCACAGATACGCAGTATTTT,CASSLTTSGAASTDTQYF
TRBJ2-1,TRBV21-1,-,-,TGTGCCAGCAGCAACGTCTCCCGGGAAGCCAACAATGAGCAGTTCTTC,CASSNVSREANNEQFF
TRBJ2-1,TRBV6-1,-,-,TGTGCCAGCGAGGACCAAACCTACAATGAGCAGTTCTTC,CASEDQTYNEQFF
TRBJ2-1,TRBV6-1,TRBD2,-,TGTGCCAGCAGACTAGCGGGAGTAAATGAGCAGTTCTTC,CASRLAGVNEQFF
TRBJ1-2,TRBV6-4,TRBD1,-,TGTGCCAGCAGTCCTTACAGGGGTTACGGCTATGGCTACACCTTC,CASSPYRGYGYGYTF
TRBJ2-7,TRBV2,TRBD2,-,TGTGCCAGCATGGCGGGAGGATTAGTCTACGAGCAGTACTTC,CASMAGGLVYEQYF
TRBJ1-1,TRBV5-1,-,-,TGCGCCAGCAGCTTGGCACAACCTAACACTGAAGCTTTCTTT,CASSLAQPNTEAFF
TRBJ2-6,TRBV10-2,-,once,TGCGCCAGTAAAGGGAGCTCTGGGGCCAACGTCCTGACTTTC,CASKGSSGANVLTF
TRBJ2-7,TRBV6-5,TRBD2,-,TGTGCCAGCAGGTGGACTAGCGGGAGAATGGACGAGCAGTACTTC,CASRWTSGRMDEQYF
TRBJ2-7,TRBV5-6,-,once,TGTGCCAGCAGCTTGGGCTTCCTCAGGACCACCTACGAGCAGTACTTC,CASSLGFLRTTYEQYF
TRBJ2-7,TRBV27,TRBD1,-,TGTGCCAGCAGCCGAGGGGGCGGAGTGGGGGTTTTGGGCGAGCAGTACTTC,CASSRGGGVGVLGEQYF
TRBJ2-3,TRBV5-1,-,-,TGCGCCAGCAGTCTACGCCCCGGAATGGGTAGATCAGATACGCAGTATTTT,CASSLRPGMGRSDTQYF
TRBJ1-1,TRBV7-6,-,-,TGTGCCAGCAGCTTAAGGGGCACTGAAGCTTTCTTT,CASSLRGTEAFF
TRBJ2-1,TRBV14,-,-,TGTGCCAGCAGCATGGACAGAGCCAACACCGACTCCTACAATGAGCAGTTCTTC,CASSMDRANTDSYNEQFF
TRBJ2-3,TRBV9,-,-,TGTGCCAGCAGCGTCAGCGGAGGGAGCACAGATACGCAGTATTTT,CASSVSGGSTDTQYF
TRBJ1-5,TRBV5-1,-,-,TGCGCCAGCAGCTTGGGGGAACGCAATCAGCCCCAGCATTTT,CASSLGERNQPQHF
TRBJ2-3,TRBV11-3,TRBD1,-,TGTGCCAGCAGCTCCCGGACAGGGGGCGCAGATACGCAGTATTTT,CASSSRTGGADTQYF
TRBJ2-7,TRBV6-1,-,-,TGTGCCAGCACCATTGACACCTACGAGCAGTACTTC,CASTIDTYEQYF
TRBJ2-2,TRBV27,-,-,TGTGCCAGCAGTTTACGGGTTCTAGCGACGAACACCGGGGAGCTGTTTTTT,CASSLRVLATNTGELFF
TRBJ2-3,TRBV11-3,-,-,TGTGTCAGCAGCCTGTTTGCCGGGGACGGAGATACGCAGTATTTT,CVSSLFAGDGDTQYF
TRBJ2-5,TRBV27,TRBD1,-,TGTGCCAGCAGCGGACAGGGAAGCCATCAGGAGACCCAGTACTTC,CASSGQGSHQETQYF
TRBJ1-2,TRBV28,-,-,TGTGCCAGCAGCCAAGGGGGGGTCTCTGGCTACACCTTC,CASSQGGVSGYTF
TRBJ2-6,TRBV2,-,-,TGTGCCAGCAGTGAAGGCCAGGGGCCTTTCTCTGGGGCCAACGTCCTGACTTTC,CASSEGQGPFSGANVLTF
TRBJ1-4,TRBV27,-,-,TGTGCCAGCAGTTTTCTACCGGACCGGGAAAAACTGTTTTTT,CASSFLPDREKLFF
TRBJ1-1,TRBV10-1,-,few,TGCGCCAGCAGTGAGTCGGGAACCTACACTGAAGCTTTCTTT,CASSESGTYTEAFF
TRBJ2-3,TRBV9,TRBD2,once,TGTGCCAGCAGCGTAGTGGGACTAGCTACGGATACGCAGTATTTT,CASSVVGLATDTQYF
TRBJ2-4,TRBV11-3,TRBD2,-,TGTGCCAGCAGTCCCAGCGGGGCGAACATTCAGTACTTC,CASSPSGANIQYF
TRBJ2-7,TRBV6-5,TRBD1,-,TGTGCCAGCAGGTACGACAGGGAAATCCTCTACGAGCAGTACTTC,CASRYDREILYEQYF